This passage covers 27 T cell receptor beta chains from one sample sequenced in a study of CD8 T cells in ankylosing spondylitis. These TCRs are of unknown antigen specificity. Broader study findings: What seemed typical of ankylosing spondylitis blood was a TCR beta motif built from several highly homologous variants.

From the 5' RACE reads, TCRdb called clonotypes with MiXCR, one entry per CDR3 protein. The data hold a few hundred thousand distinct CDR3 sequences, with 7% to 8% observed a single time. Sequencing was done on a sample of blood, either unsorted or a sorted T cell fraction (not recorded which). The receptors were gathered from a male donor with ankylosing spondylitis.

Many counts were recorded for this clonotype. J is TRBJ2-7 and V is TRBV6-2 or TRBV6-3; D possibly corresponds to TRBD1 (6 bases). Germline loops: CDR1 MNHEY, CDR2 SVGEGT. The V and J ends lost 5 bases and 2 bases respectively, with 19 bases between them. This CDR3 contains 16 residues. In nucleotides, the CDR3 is TGTGCCAGCAGTCCTCGGTCGGGACAAACGACCTACGAGCAGTACTTC. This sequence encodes CASSPRSGQTTYEQYF.

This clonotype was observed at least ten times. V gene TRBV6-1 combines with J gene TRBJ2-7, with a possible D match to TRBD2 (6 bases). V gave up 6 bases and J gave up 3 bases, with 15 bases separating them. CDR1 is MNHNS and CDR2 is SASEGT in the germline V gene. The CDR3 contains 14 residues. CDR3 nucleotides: TGTGCCAGCAGCAGAGGAGGGGACCACTACGAGCAGTACTTC. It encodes CASSRGGDHYEQYF.

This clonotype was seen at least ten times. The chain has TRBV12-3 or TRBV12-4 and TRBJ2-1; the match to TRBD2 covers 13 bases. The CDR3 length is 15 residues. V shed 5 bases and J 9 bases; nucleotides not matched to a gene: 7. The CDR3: CASSPGTSGATEQFF. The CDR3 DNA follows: TGTGCCAGCAGTCCCGGGACTAGCGGGGCCACTGAGCAGTTCTTC.

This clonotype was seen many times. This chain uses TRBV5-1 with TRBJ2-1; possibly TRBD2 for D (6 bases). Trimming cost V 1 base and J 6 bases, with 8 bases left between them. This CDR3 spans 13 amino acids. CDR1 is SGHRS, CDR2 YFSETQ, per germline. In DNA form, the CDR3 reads TGCGCCAGCAGCTTGACTAGCCCCAATGAGCAGTTCTTC. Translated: CASSLTSPNEQFF.

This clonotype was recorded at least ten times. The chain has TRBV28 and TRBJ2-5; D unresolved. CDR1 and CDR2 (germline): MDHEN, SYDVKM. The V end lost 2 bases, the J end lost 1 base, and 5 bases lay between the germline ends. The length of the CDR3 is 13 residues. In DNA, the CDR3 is TGTGCCAGCAGTTTAACGGTCCAAGAGACCCAGTACTTC. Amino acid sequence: CASSLTVQETQYF.

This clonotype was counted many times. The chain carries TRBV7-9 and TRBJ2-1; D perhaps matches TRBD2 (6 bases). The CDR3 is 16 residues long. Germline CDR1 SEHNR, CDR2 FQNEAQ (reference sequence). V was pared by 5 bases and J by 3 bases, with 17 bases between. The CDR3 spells CASSTRASVFYNEQFF. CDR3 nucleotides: TGTGCCAGCAGCACTAGGGCTAGCGTATTCTACAATGAGCAGTTCTTC.

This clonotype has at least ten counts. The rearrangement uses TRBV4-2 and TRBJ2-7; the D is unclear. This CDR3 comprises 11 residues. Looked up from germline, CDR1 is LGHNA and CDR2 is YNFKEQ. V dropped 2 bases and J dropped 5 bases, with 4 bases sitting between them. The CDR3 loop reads CASSQSHEQYF. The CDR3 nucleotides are TGTGCCAGCAGCCAAAGCCACGAGCAGTACTTC.

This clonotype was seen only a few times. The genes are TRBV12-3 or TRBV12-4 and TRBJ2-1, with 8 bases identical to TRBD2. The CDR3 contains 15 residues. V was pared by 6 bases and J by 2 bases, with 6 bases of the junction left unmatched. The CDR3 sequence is CASSPDGRAYNEQFF. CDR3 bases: TGTGCCAGCAGCCCGGACGGGAGGGCCTACAATGAGCAGTTCTTC.

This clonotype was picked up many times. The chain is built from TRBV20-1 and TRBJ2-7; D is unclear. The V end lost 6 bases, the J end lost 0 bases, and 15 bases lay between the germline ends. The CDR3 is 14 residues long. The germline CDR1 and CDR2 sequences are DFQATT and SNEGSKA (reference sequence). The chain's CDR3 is CSAGWVRSSYEQYF. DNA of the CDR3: TGCAGTGCCGGGTGGGTTAGGAGCTCCTACGAGCAGTACTTC.

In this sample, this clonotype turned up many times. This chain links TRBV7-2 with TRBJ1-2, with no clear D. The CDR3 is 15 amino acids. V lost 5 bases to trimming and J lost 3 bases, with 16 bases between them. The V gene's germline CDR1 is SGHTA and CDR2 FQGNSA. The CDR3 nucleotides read TGTGCCAGCAGCCCCGGACCCTACTCGGACTATGGCTACACCTTC. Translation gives CASSPGPYSDYGYTF.

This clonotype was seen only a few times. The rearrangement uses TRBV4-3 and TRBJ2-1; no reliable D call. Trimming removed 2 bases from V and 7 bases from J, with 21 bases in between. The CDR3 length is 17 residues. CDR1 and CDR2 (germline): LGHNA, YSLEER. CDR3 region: CASSQSENGVVMNEQFF. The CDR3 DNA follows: TGCGCCAGCAGCCAATCGGAAAACGGCGTTGTCATGAATGAGCAGTTCTTC.

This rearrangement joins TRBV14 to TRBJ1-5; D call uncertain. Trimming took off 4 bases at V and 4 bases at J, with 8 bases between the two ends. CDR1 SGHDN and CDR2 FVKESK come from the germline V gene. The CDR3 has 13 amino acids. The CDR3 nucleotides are TGTGCCAGCAGCCCCATTACTAATCAGCCCCAGCATTTT. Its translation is CASSPITNQPQHF.

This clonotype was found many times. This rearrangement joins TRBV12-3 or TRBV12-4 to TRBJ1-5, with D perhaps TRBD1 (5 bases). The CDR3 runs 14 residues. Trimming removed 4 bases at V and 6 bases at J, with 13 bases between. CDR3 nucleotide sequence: TGTGCCAGCAGTTATGGAGAGGGGTCTCAGCCCCAGCATTTT. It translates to CASSYGEGSQPQHF.

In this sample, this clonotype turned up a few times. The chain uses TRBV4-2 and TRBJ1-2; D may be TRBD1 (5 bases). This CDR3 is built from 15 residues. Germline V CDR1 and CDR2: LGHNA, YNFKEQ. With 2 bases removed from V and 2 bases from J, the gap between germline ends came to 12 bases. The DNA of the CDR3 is TGTGCCAGCAGCCAACAAACGACAGTCAACTATGGCTACACCTTC. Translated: CASSQQTTVNYGYTF.

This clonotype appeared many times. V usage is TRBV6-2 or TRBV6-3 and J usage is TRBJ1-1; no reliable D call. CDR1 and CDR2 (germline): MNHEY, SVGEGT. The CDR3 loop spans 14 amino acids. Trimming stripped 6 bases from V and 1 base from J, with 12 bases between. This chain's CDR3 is CASSLLGWNTEAFF. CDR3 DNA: TGTGCCAGCAGCCTCTTGGGTTGGAACACTGAAGCTTTCTTT.

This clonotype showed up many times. CDR3 nucleotide sequence: TGTGCCAGCAGTCCGACGAAAATCCTAGAGGGACAAACTGAAGCTTTCTTT. This translates into CASSPTKILEGQTEAFF. This chain uses TRBV7-9 with TRBJ1-1, with D perhaps matching TRBD1 (6 bases). This CDR3 is built from 17 residues. Trimming cost V 6 bases and J 5 bases, with 25 bases left between them. Germline CDR1 SEHNR, CDR2 FQNEAQ (reference sequence).

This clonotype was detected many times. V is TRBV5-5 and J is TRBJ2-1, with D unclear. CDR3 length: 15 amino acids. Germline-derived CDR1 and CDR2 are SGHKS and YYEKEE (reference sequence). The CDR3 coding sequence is TGTGCGGTAGGCGTAGGGTTAAGCTCCTACAATGAGCAGTTCTTC. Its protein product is CAVGVGLSSYNEQFF.

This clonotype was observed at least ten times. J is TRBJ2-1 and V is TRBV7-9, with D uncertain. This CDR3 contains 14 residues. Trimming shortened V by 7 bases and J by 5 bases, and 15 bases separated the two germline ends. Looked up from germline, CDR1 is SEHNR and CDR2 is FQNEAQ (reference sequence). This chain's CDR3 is CASTEISRDNEQFF. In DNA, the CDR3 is TGTGCCAGCACCGAGATTAGTCGAGACAATGAGCAGTTCTTC.

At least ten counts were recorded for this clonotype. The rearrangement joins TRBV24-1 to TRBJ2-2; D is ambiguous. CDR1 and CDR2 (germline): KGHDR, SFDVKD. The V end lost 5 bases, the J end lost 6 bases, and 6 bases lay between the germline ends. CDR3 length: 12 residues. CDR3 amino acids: CATSGFAGELFF. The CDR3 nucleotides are TGTGCCACCAGTGGGTTCGCCGGGGAGCTGTTTTTT.

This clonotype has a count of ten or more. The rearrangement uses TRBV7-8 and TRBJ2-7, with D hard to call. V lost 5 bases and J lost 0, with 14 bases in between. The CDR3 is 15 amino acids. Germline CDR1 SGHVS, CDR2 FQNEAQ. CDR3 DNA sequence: TGTGCCAGCAGCCCGTCGTCCAGGAGCTCCTACGAGCAGTACTTC. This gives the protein CASSPSSRSSYEQYF. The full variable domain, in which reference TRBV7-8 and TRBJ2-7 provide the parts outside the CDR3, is GAGVSQSPRYKVAKRGQDVALRCDPISGHVSLFWYQQALGQGPEFLTYFQNEAQLDKSGLPSDRFFAERPEGSVSTLKIQRTQQEDSAVYLCASSPSSRSSYEQYFGPGTRLTVT.

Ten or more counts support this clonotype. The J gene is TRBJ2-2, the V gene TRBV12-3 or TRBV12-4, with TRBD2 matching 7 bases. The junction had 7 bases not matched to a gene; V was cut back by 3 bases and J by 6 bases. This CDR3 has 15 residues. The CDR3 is CASSLSGGPPGELFF. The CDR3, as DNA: TGTGCCAGCAGTTTGTCGGGGGGTCCCCCCGGGGAGCTGTTTTTT.

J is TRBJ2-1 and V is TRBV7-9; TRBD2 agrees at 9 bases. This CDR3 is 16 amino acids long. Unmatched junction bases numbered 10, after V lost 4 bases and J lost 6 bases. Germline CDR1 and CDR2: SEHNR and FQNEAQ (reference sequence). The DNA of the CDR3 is TGTGCCAGCAGCTCCAGACTAGCGGAGCAACTCAATGAGCAGTTCTTC. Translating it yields CASSSRLAEQLNEQFF.

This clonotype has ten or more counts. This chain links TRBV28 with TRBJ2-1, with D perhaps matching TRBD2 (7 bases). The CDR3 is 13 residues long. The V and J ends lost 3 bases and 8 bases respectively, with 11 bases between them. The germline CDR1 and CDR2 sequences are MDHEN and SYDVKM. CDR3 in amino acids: CASSLGGADEQFF. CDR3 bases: TGTGCCAGCAGTTTGGGGGGGGCCGATGAGCAGTTCTTC.

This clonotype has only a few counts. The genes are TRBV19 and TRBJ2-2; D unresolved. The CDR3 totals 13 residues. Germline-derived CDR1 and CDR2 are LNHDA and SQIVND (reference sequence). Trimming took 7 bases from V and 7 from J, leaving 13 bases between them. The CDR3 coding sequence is TGTGCCAGTATTAATGGTTGGGACGGGGAGCTGTTTTTT. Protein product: CASINGWDGELFF.

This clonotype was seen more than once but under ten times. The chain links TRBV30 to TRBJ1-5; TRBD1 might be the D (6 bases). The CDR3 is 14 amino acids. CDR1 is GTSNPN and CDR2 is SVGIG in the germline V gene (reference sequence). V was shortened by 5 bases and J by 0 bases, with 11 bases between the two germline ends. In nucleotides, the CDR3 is TGTGCCTGGGAGGGGGGGAATAGCAATCAGCCCCAGCATTTT. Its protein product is CAWEGGNSNQPQHF.

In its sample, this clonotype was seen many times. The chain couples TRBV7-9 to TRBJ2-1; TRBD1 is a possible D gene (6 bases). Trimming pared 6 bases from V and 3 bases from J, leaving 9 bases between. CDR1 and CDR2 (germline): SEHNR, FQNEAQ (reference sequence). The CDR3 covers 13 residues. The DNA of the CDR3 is TGTGCCAGCAGGTCGGACAGCTACAATGAGCAGTTCTTC. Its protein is CASRSDSYNEQFF.

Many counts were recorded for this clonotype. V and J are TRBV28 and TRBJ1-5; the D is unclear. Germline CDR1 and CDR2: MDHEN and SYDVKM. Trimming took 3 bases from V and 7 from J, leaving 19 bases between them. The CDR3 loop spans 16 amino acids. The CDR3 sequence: CASSLIWTPQRQPQHF. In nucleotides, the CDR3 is TGTGCCAGCAGTTTGATCTGGACCCCCCAGAGGCAGCCCCAGCATTTT.